The rows below give T cell receptor beta chains drawn from one sample of a study of T cell responses to AZD1222 COVID-19 vaccine. Measured with immunoSEQ multiplex PCR; TCRdb has only the in-frame clones, and not every one. The table lists about 110,000 clones, roughly 89% of them singletons, with around 3.3% in the top ten. Sample: peripheral blood, taken on day 0 of MenACWY control vaccination. The receptor set was obtained from an adult in good health. Each CDR3 is given with its conserved first and last residue. Fields, in order: J gene, V gene, clone size, D gene, CDR3 protein, CDR3 DNA. A D gene is named only where the DNA matches it firmly. Only part of the rows carry a size: once, few, many, or a class if the clone is expanded.

J gene: TRBJ1-5; V gene: TRBV19; clone size: .; D gene: .; CDR3 protein: CAGGTAYAANQPQHF; CDR3 DNA: TGTGCCGGAGGGACGGCATACGCGGCCAATCAGCCCCAGCATTTT
J gene: TRBJ2-3; V gene: TRBV23-1; clone size: .; D gene: .; CDR3 protein: CASSQPATDTQYF; CDR3 DNA: TGCGCCAGCAGTCAACCGGCCACAGATACGCAGTATTTT
J gene: TRBJ1-4; V gene: TRBV2; clone size: .; D gene: .; CDR3 protein: CASSPGPREKLFF; CDR3 DNA: TGTGCCAGCAGTCCGGGACCCAGGGAAAAACTGTTTTTT
J gene: TRBJ2-3; V gene: TRBV5-1; clone size: .; D gene: .; CDR3 protein: CASSLVGASTDTQYF; CDR3 DNA: TGCGCCAGCAGCTTGGTCGGGGCTAGCACAGATACGCAGTATTTT
J gene: TRBJ2-2; V gene: TRBV25-1; clone size: .; D gene: TRBD2; CDR3 protein: CASSDSSGAGELFF; CDR3 DNA: TGTGCCAGCAGTGACTCGAGCGGGGCCGGGGAGCTGTTTTTT
J gene: TRBJ1-1; V gene: TRBV5-4; clone size: few; D gene: TRBD1; CDR3 protein: CASNFQGGTEAFF; CDR3 DNA: TGTGCCAGCAACTTCCAGGGGGGCACTGAAGCTTTCTTT
J gene: TRBJ1-5; V gene: TRBV11-3; clone size: .; D gene: .; CDR3 protein: CASSLRHSNQPQHF; CDR3 DNA: TGTGCCAGCAGCTTAAGACATAGCAATCAGCCCCAGCATTTT
J gene: TRBJ2-2; V gene: TRBV5-1; clone size: .; D gene: .; CDR3 protein: CASTLTGPNTGELFF; CDR3 DNA: TGCGCCAGCACCCTGACGGGACCGAACACCGGGGAGCTGTTTTTT
J gene: TRBJ2-3; V gene: TRBV10-3; clone size: .; D gene: .; CDR3 protein: CASRAWGGVTDTQYF; CDR3 DNA: TGTGCCTCTCGTGCTTGGGGGGGCGTAACAGATACGCAGTATTTT
J gene: TRBJ2-1; V gene: TRBV5-1; clone size: .; D gene: .; CDR3 protein: CASSLESGGHYNEQFF; CDR3 DNA: TGCGCCAGCAGCTTGGAGTCCGGGGGGCACTACAATGAGCAGTTCTTC
J gene: TRBJ1-2; V gene: TRBV5-1; clone size: .; D gene: TRBD1; CDR3 protein: CASRQNTQGASGYTF; CDR3 DNA: TGCGCCAGCAGGCAAAATACACAGGGGGCTAGTGGCTACACCTTC
J gene: TRBJ1-1; V gene: TRBV6-5; clone size: .; D gene: .; CDR3 protein: CASSYSNLPNEAFF; CDR3 DNA: TGTGCCAGCAGTTACTCCAATCTGCCCAATGAAGCTTTCTTT
J gene: TRBJ2-3; V gene: TRBV30; clone size: once; D gene: TRBD1; CDR3 protein: CAWSATGGGTDTQYF; CDR3 DNA: TGTGCCTGGAGTGCGACAGGGGGAGGCACAGATACGCAGTATTTT
J gene: TRBJ2-7; V gene: TRBV5-1; clone size: .; D gene: .; CDR3 protein: CASSLATGYEQYF; CDR3 DNA: TGCGCCAGCAGCTTGGCCACAGGCTACGAGCAGTACTTC
J gene: TRBJ2-7; V gene: TRBV7-9; clone size: .; D gene: TRBD2; CDR3 protein: CASSYHSSGGEQYF; CDR3 DNA: TGTGCCAGCAGCTACCACTCTAGCGGGGGCGAGCAGTACTTC
J gene: TRBJ1-3; V gene: TRBV28; clone size: .; D gene: TRBD1; CDR3 protein: CASSYGQGLSGNTIYF; CDR3 DNA: TGTGCCAGCAGTTACGGACAGGGCCTCTCTGGAAACACCATATATTTT
J gene: TRBJ2-2; V gene: TRBV28; clone size: .; D gene: .; CDR3 protein: CASHRNTGELFF; CDR3 DNA: TGTGCCAGCCACCGGAACACCGGGGAGCTGTTTTTT
J gene: TRBJ1-2; V gene: TRBV27; clone size: .; D gene: .; CDR3 protein: CASSHTGPLNYGYTF; CDR3 DNA: TGTGCCAGCAGCCATACAGGGCCCCTTAACTATGGCTACACCTTC
J gene: TRBJ1-2; V gene: TRBV19; clone size: .; D gene: .; CDR3 protein: CASSPDGNYGYTF; CDR3 DNA: TGTGCCAGTAGTCCGGACGGTAACTATGGCTACACCTTC
J gene: TRBJ2-5; V gene: TRBV3-1/TRBV3-2; clone size: .; D gene: .; CDR3 protein: CASSQDAGLETQYF; CDR3 DNA: TGTGCCAGCAGCCAAGACGCAGGGCTGGAGACCCAGTACTTC
J gene: TRBJ2-7; V gene: TRBV28; clone size: .; D gene: .; CDR3 protein: CASRTQGPYEQYF; CDR3 DNA: TGTGCCAGCAGGACACAGGGCCCCTACGAGCAGTACTTC
J gene: TRBJ1-1; V gene: TRBV5-1; clone size: .; D gene: .; CDR3 protein: CASSSGTGLNTEAFF; CDR3 DNA: TGCGCCAGCAGCTCAGGGACGGGACTGAACACTGAAGCTTTCTTT
J gene: TRBJ1-1; V gene: TRBV5-1; clone size: .; D gene: .; CDR3 protein: CASRRGMNTEAFF; CDR3 DNA: TGCGCCAGCAGGAGGGGGATGAACACTGAAGCTTTCTTT
J gene: TRBJ1-2; V gene: TRBV2; clone size: .; D gene: .; CDR3 protein: CASSEQREIGYTF; CDR3 DNA: TGTGCCAGCAGTGAACAGAGGGAGATTGGCTACACCTTC
J gene: TRBJ1-3; V gene: TRBV18; clone size: .; D gene: .; CDR3 protein: CASSPTGSGNTIYF; CDR3 DNA: TGTGCCAGCTCACCGACAGGCTCTGGAAACACCATATATTTT
J gene: TRBJ1-1; V gene: TRBV18; clone size: .; D gene: .; CDR3 protein: CASSPGHIPVEAFF; CDR3 DNA: TGTGCCAGCTCACCCGGACACATCCCAGTTGAAGCTTTCTTT
J gene: TRBJ2-3; V gene: TRBV18; clone size: few; D gene: .; CDR3 protein: CASSPHARGGTQYF; CDR3 DNA: TGTGCCAGCTCACCCCACGCGCGCGGTGGTACGCAGTATTTT
J gene: TRBJ2-7; V gene: TRBV2; clone size: .; D gene: .; CDR3 protein: CASSEAADYEQYF; CDR3 DNA: TGTGCCAGCAGTGAAGCGGCGGACTACGAGCAGTACTTC
J gene: TRBJ1-3; V gene: TRBV19; clone size: .; D gene: TRBD1; CDR3 protein: CASSRTGTGNTIYF; CDR3 DNA: TGTGCCAGTAGCCGGACAGGGACCGGAAACACCATATATTTT
J gene: TRBJ2-7; V gene: TRBV6-5; clone size: few; D gene: .; CDR3 protein: CASSYSRETYEQYF; CDR3 DNA: TGTGCCAGCAGTTACTCGCGGGAAACCTACGAGCAGTACTTC
J gene: TRBJ1-2; V gene: TRBV18; clone size: .; D gene: TRBD1; CDR3 protein: CASSRRDSDYGYTF; CDR3 DNA: TGTGCCAGCTCCCGGAGGGACAGCGATTATGGCTACACCTTC
J gene: TRBJ1-3; V gene: TRBV6-5; clone size: .; D gene: .; CDR3 protein: CATHSSGNTIYF; CDR3 DNA: TGTGCCACCCACAGCTCTGGAAACACCATATATTTT
J gene: TRBJ1-1; V gene: TRBV7-6; clone size: .; D gene: .; CDR3 protein: CASSLERGGDTEAFF; CDR3 DNA: TGTGCCAGCAGCTTAGAAAGGGGGGGGGACACTGAAGCTTTCTTT
J gene: TRBJ2-3; V gene: TRBV7-2; clone size: .; D gene: .; CDR3 protein: CASSSNTDTQYF; CDR3 DNA: TGTGCCAGCAGCTCGAACACAGATACGCAGTATTTT
J gene: TRBJ1-6; V gene: TRBV19; clone size: .; D gene: TRBD1; CDR3 protein: CASTRTGASGSPLHF; CDR3 DNA: TGTGCCAGTACCCGCACAGGGGCCTCGGGATCACCCCTCCACTTT
J gene: TRBJ2-3; V gene: TRBV11-2; clone size: .; D gene: TRBD1; CDR3 protein: CASSFSGTGSDTQYF; CDR3 DNA: TGTGCCAGCAGCTTTTCCGGGACAGGGTCAGATACGCAGTATTTT
J gene: TRBJ2-7; V gene: TRBV12-3/TRBV12-4; clone size: few; D gene: .; CDR3 protein: CASSSRTAYEQYF; CDR3 DNA: TGTGCCAGCAGCAGCCGGACGGCCTACGAGCAGTACTTC
J gene: TRBJ1-5; V gene: TRBV5-1; clone size: .; D gene: .; CDR3 protein: CASSEGAQHF; CDR3 DNA: TGCGCCAGCAGTGAAGGAGCCCAGCATTTT
J gene: TRBJ1-2; V gene: TRBV27; clone size: few; D gene: .; CDR3 protein: CASSSPNRDGYTF; CDR3 DNA: TGTGCCAGCAGTTCCCCAAACAGGGATGGCTACACCTTC
J gene: TRBJ1-2; V gene: TRBV7-9; clone size: .; D gene: .; CDR3 protein: CASSLSGGGYGYTF; CDR3 DNA: TGTGCCAGCAGCTTATCGGGGGGCGGGTATGGCTACACCTTC
J gene: TRBJ2-7; V gene: TRBV28; clone size: .; D gene: TRBD1; CDR3 protein: CASSSGQGYEQYF; CDR3 DNA: TGTGCCAGCAGCTCGGGACAGGGGTACGAGCAGTACTTC
J gene: TRBJ2-5; V gene: TRBV5-1; clone size: .; D gene: .; CDR3 protein: CASSLDFETQYF; CDR3 DNA: TGCGCCAGCAGCTTGGACTTCGAGACCCAGTACTTC
J gene: TRBJ2-7; V gene: TRBV3-1/TRBV3-2; clone size: .; D gene: TRBD2; CDR3 protein: CASSQALAGNYEQYF; CDR3 DNA: TGTGCCAGCAGCCAAGCTCTAGCGGGGAACTACGAGCAGTACTTC
J gene: TRBJ1-1; V gene: TRBV5-1; clone size: once; D gene: TRBD1; CDR3 protein: CASSLVGTANTEAFF; CDR3 DNA: TGCGCCAGCAGCTTGGTTGGGACAGCGAACACTGAAGCTTTCTTT
J gene: TRBJ1-1; V gene: TRBV6-6; clone size: few; D gene: TRBD1; CDR3 protein: CASSPYGGQGRGTEAFF; CDR3 DNA: TGTGCCAGCAGTCCTTACGGGGGACAGGGCAGAGGGACTGAAGCTTTCTTT
J gene: TRBJ1-1; V gene: TRBV7-9; clone size: .; D gene: .; CDR3 protein: CASSPSGNTEAFF; CDR3 DNA: TGTGCCAGCAGCCCCTCTGGGAACACTGAAGCTTTCTTT
J gene: TRBJ2-5; V gene: TRBV7-2; clone size: .; D gene: .; CDR3 protein: CASSLNGGRETQYF; CDR3 DNA: TGTGCCAGCAGCTTAAACGGGGGGCGGGAGACCCAGTACTTC
J gene: TRBJ1-1; V gene: TRBV7-9; clone size: .; D gene: TRBD1; CDR3 protein: CASSLAEGANTEAFF; CDR3 DNA: TGTGCCAGCAGCTTAGCCGAGGGGGCGAACACTGAAGCTTTCTTT
J gene: TRBJ1-1; V gene: TRBV6-2/TRBV6-3; clone size: .; D gene: .; CDR3 protein: CASSYFVSNTEAFF; CDR3 DNA: TGTGCCAGCAGTTATTTTGTGTCGAACACTGAAGCTTTCTTT
J gene: TRBJ2-6; V gene: TRBV5-4; clone size: .; D gene: .; CDR3 protein: CASSLWGPGANVLTF; CDR3 DNA: TGTGCCAGCAGCTTGTGGGGGCCTGGGGCCAACGTCCTGACTTTC
J gene: TRBJ1-1; V gene: TRBV27; clone size: .; D gene: TRBD1; CDR3 protein: CASSLTGTGATEAFF; CDR3 DNA: TGTGCCAGCAGTTTGACCGGGACAGGGGCCACTGAAGCTTTCTTT
J gene: TRBJ2-1; V gene: TRBV7-3; clone size: .; D gene: TRBD1; CDR3 protein: CASSSFDRGSHNEQFF; CDR3 DNA: TGTGCCAGCAGCTCCTTCGACAGGGGTTCACACAATGAGCAGTTCTTC